This passage covers 20 T cell receptor beta chains from one sample sequenced in a study of shared clonotypes between healthy human individuals (dated by TCRdb to about 2020). The method was the immunoSEQ multiplex PCR assay. Not all clones reach the TCRdb copy of this immuneACCESS table, which keeps in-frame sequences only. Checked studies attribute under half of the gap to unresolved V genes and leave the rest unexplained. The sample includes about 470,000 clones, with about 85% observed a single time. Roughly 13% of the sample goes to the ten largest clones. Material for sequencing was PBMCs. The origin of the receptors is a woman aged 35 to 49 in good health. Some clones in this sample may be carry-over from other donors' samples.

V usage is TRBV19 and J usage is TRBJ2-2, with D tentatively TRBD2 (5 bases). The CDR3 consists of 13 residues. Germline loops: CDR1 LNHDA, CDR2 SQIVND (reference sequence). V dropped 3 bases and J dropped 5 bases, with 7 bases sitting between them. The CDR3 nucleotides read TGTGCCAGTAGTATTCGAGGGACCGGGGAGCTGTTTTTT. This translates into CASSIRGTGELFF.

As to this clone: This may come from a read error, since a much larger clone is one base off. This chain connects TRBV5-1 to TRBJ2-2; 7 nucleotides agree with TRBD1. This CDR3 spans 15 amino acids. From germline, CDR1 is SGHRS and CDR2 YFSETQ. The CDR3 coding sequence is TGCGCCAGCAGAAGGGACAGAGGTGGGACCGGGGATCTGTTTTTT. Protein: CASRRDRGGTGDLFF. The variable domain in full, with the rest retrieved from reference TRBV5-1 and TRBJ2-2, is KAGVTQTPRYLIKTRGQQVTLSCSPISGHRSVSWYQQTPGQGLQFLFEYFSETQRNKGNFPGRFSGRQFSNSRSEMNVSTLELGDSALYLCASRRDRGGTGDLFFGEGSRLTVL.

The genes are TRBV30 and TRBJ2-7; D may be TRBD1 (5 bases). This CDR3 contains 11 residues. In germline, CDR1 is GTSNPN, CDR2 SVGIG (reference sequence). V lost 4 bases and J 2 bases, leaving 6 bases between the germline ends. This CDR3 reads CAWMGPYEQYF. The CDR3 coding sequence is TGTGCCTGGATGGGGCCCTACGAGCAGTACTTC.

J is TRBJ1-1 and V is TRBV30; D not certain. V was cut by 1 base and J by 4 bases, with 7 bases left in between. Germline CDR1 reads GTSNPN; CDR2 reads SVGIG (reference sequence). The length of the CDR3 is 12 residues. Here the CDR3 DNA reads TGTGCCTGGAGTGAGTACAGCACTGAAGCTTTCTTT. Translation: CAWSEYSTEAFF.

This chain links TRBV29-1 with TRBJ1-2; 10 bases align to TRBD1. CDR1 SQVTM and CDR2 ANQGSEA come from the germline V gene. The CDR3 has 16 residues. Trimming cost V 0 bases and J 4 bases; bases outside gene matches: 8. DNA for the CDR3: TGCAGCGTTGAAGATCGCGGGACAGGGGAGACCTATGGCTACACCTTC. Translated: CSVEDRGTGETYGYTF.

The CDR3 here is CASSFPGEGYEQYF. CDR3 DNA: TGTGCCAGCAGCTTCCCGGGAGAGGGATACGAGCAGTACTTC. The chain couples TRBV5-4 to TRBJ2-7, with D possibly TRBD2 on 6 matching bases. The CDR3 extends over 14 amino acids. The germline CDR1 and CDR2 sequences are SGHNT and YYREEE (reference sequence). Between the trimmed V and J ends, which lost 2 bases and 4 bases, there was a span of 13 bases.

The J gene is TRBJ2-3, the V gene TRBV19, with no clear D. CDR3 size: 11 residues. Germline CDR1 reads LNHDA; CDR2 reads SQIVND (reference sequence). The V gene lost 1 base and the J gene lost 7 bases, with 3 bases spanning the gap. CDR3 nucleotides: TGTGCCAGTAGTATAGCAAATACGCAGTATTTT. It is translated as CASSIANTQYF.

The V call is TRBV30, the J call TRBJ1-1, with D perhaps matching TRBD1 (5 bases). V was cut by 5 bases and J by 0 bases, with 16 bases left in between. The CDR3 contains 15 residues. Germline V gene sequence: CDR1 GTSNPN, CDR2 SVGIG (reference sequence). The CDR3 loop is CAWGTLWTVNTEAFF. The CDR3 DNA reads TGTGCCTGGGGGACCCTTTGGACGGTGAACACTGAAGCTTTCTTT.

V gene TRBV10-2 combines with J gene TRBJ2-7; D possibly uses TRBD1 or TRBD2 (5 bases each). The CDR3 runs 12 residues. Trimming took off 10 bases at V and 6 bases at J, with 16 bases between the two ends. Looked up from germline, CDR1 is WSHSY and CDR2 is SAAADI. This CDR3 is CATWDGVSEQYF. DNA for the CDR3: TGCGCCACCTGGGACGGGGTATCCGAGCAGTACTTC.

This chain connects TRBV7-2 to TRBJ2-2; possibly TRBD1 for D (5 bases). Trimming removed 5 bases at V and 6 bases at J, with 13 bases between. The CDR3 extends over 14 amino acids. The germline V gene has CDR1 SGHTA and CDR2 FQGNSA. Here the CDR3 DNA reads TGTGCCAGCAGCCAGGGAAGCCGGGCCGGGGAGCTGTTTTTT. Translated, it gives CASSQGSRAGELFF.

This CDR3 is CASARLGTLEQYF. DNA of the CDR3: TGTGCCAGCGCCCGGCTAGGGACCTTGGAGCAGTACTTC. This rearrangement joins TRBV28 to TRBJ2-7; perhaps D is TRBD1 or TRBD2 (5 bases each). The germline V gene has CDR1 MDHEN and CDR2 SYDVKM. The CDR3 has 13 amino acids. Trimming left V 8 bases short and J 7 bases short, with 18 bases between.

The J gene is TRBJ1-2, the V gene TRBV28; the D is unclear. Germline lookup yields CDR1 MDHEN and CDR2 SYDVKM. Trimming removed 3 bases from V and 4 bases from J, with 9 bases in between. The CDR3 loop spans 13 amino acids. CDR3 DNA sequence: TGTGCCAGCAGTTTCGGGCTCCGCTATGGCTACACCTTC. It yields the protein CASSFGLRYGYTF.

This clone occurred a few times. This sequence joins TRBV19 and TRBJ2-5; D remains ambiguous. Germline V gene lookup returns CDR1 LNHDA and CDR2 SQIVND (reference sequence). Trimming cost V 9 bases and J 4 bases, with 15 bases left between them. This CDR3 contains 13 residues. Written as DNA, the CDR3 is TGTGCCAGCAGCCTAGTGTCGGGAGAGACCCAGTACTTC. Protein product: CASSLVSGETQYF.

This clone occurred a few times. The chain couples TRBV5-8 to TRBJ2-1, with a possible D match to TRBD2 (6 bases). The V end lost 0 bases, the J end lost 12 bases, and 13 bases lay between the germline ends. This CDR3 contains 13 residues. Germline assignment: CDR1 SGHTS and CDR2 YDEGEE. Here the CDR3 reads CASSLVVAGRQFF. For the CDR3, the DNA is TGTGCCAGCAGCTTGGTAGTTGCGGGAAGGCAGTTCTTC.

This rearrangement joins TRBV10-3 to TRBJ1-5; no clear D gene. The CDR3 covers 15 residues. CDR1 and CDR2 from the germline V gene are ENHRY and SYGVKD. V lost 6 bases to trimming and J lost 3 bases, with 15 bases between them. CDR3: CAIRGEGSPNQPQHF. The CDR3 DNA follows: TGTGCCATCAGGGGAGAGGGCAGCCCCAATCAGCCCCAGCATTTT.

This chain joins TRBV6-4 and TRBJ2-2; tentatively, D is TRBD2 (5 bases). Looked up from germline, CDR1 is MRHNA and CDR2 is SNTAGT. The CDR3 length is 14 residues. The V and J ends lost 3 bases and 6 bases respectively, with 11 bases between them. CDR3 nucleotide sequence: TGTGCCAGCAGTGAGCAAACTAGTTCCGGGGAGCTGTTTTTT. It encodes CASSEQTSSGELFF.

The chain employs TRBV4-2 and TRBJ1-5; D gene ambiguous. V gave up 0 bases and J gave up 0 bases, with 9 bases separating them. Germline values: CDR1 LGHNA, CDR2 YNFKEQ. The CDR3 consists of 16 residues. CDR3 bases: TGTGCCAGCAGCCAAGAAGCCGGGATTAGCAATCAGCCCCAGCATTTT. It is translated as CASSQEAGISNQPQHF.

This sequence joins TRBV7-6 and TRBJ2-3; D might be TRBD1 or TRBD2, each matching 6 bases. This CDR3 has 15 amino acids. Germline V CDR1 and CDR2: SGHVS, FNYEAQ. Trimming shortened V by 4 bases and J by 0 bases, and 11 bases separated the two germline ends. The CDR3 spells CASSSPGASTDTQYF. DNA for the CDR3: TGTGCCAGCAGCTCCCCGGGGGCAAGCACAGATACGCAGTATTTT.

The chain joins TRBV5-4 to TRBJ2-1, with 10 bases aligning to TRBD2. Germline V gene sequence: CDR1 SGHNT, CDR2 YYREEE (reference sequence). Trimming cost V 0 bases and J 6 bases; bases outside gene matches: 9. The CDR3 runs to 17 residues. CDR3 protein: CASSLGPAGGPSNEQFF. CDR3 coding DNA: TGTGCCAGCAGCTTGGGGCCAGCGGGAGGGCCATCCAATGAGCAGTTCTTC. Full variable domain (missing parts from reference TRBV5-4 and TRBJ2-1): ETGVTQSPTHLIKTRGQQVTLRCSSQSGHNTVSWYQQALGQGPQFIFQYYREEENGRGNFPPRFSGLQFPNYSSELNVNALELDDSALYLCASSLGPAGGPSNEQFFGPGTRLTVL.

This clone has just a few counts. At the DNA level, this CDR3 is encoded by other sequences in the same sample as well. The chain is built from TRBV5-1 and TRBJ2-1, with a possible D match to TRBD2 (6 bases). V was trimmed by 0 bases and J by 4 bases, leaving 11 bases between them. CDR1 is SGHRS and CDR2 is YFSETQ in the germline V gene. The CDR3 spans 15 residues. This CDR3 reads CASSLELAGYNEQFF. The CDR3 DNA sequence: TGCGCCAGCAGCTTGGAACTAGCCGGGTACAATGAGCAGTTCTTC. The variable domain in full, with the rest retrieved from reference TRBV5-1 and TRBJ2-1, is KAGVTQTPRYLIKTRGQQVTLSCSPISGHRSVSWYQQTPGQGLQFLFEYFSETQRNKGNFPGRFSGRQFSNSRSEMNVSTLELGDSALYLCASSLELAGYNEQFFGPGTRLTVL.